This T cell receptor (beta chain) is drawn from a study of shared T cell receptors in the human thymus. Some clones are missing from TCRdb's copy, which holds only in-frame ones; the method was immunoSEQ multiplex PCR. This table has hundreds of thousands of clones, 78% appearing once. In germline, CDR1 is LGHNT, CDR2 FRNRAP. This CDR3 region has 15 residues. V lost 6 bases and J 2 bases, leaving 17 bases between the germline ends. These data were also reused for a study on human thymus T cells. Per that study: It looked as if thymic and blood repertoires used V and J genes in a biased way.

The chain has TRBV12-5 and TRBJ2-7, with D perhaps matching TRBD1 (8 bases). The clonotype comes from a boy under two years old with a congenital heart defect. Sequenced input: thymocytes. CDR3 loop: CASGPRQGRAYEQYF. The CDR3 DNA follows: TGTGCTAGTGGACCCCGACAGGGGAGGGCCTACGAGCAGTACTTC.